This TCR beta chain stems from a study of early T cells in non-severe SARS-CoV-2 infection. The CDR3 is made up of 13 amino acids. Germline V gene lookup returns CDR1 MNHNY and CDR2 SVGAGI (reference sequence). V lost 4 bases to trimming and J lost 8 bases; unmatched junction nucleotides: 6. Each CDR3 protein gets one entry after TCRdb re-called the 5' RACE reads with MiXCR. The sample records around 30,000 distinct CDR3 sequences, approximately 5% being singletons. The TCR sequence derives from an adult who was a healthcare worker with PCR-confirmed SARS-CoV-2 infection or an uninfected control (not recorded which). The sequencing input was whole blood. The chain joins TRBV6-6 to TRBJ1-2, with TRBD1 matching over 8 bases. The CDR3 DNA is TGTGCCAGCAGTTCGCCACAGGGGGTCGGCTACACCTTC. As protein: CASSSPQGVGYTF.